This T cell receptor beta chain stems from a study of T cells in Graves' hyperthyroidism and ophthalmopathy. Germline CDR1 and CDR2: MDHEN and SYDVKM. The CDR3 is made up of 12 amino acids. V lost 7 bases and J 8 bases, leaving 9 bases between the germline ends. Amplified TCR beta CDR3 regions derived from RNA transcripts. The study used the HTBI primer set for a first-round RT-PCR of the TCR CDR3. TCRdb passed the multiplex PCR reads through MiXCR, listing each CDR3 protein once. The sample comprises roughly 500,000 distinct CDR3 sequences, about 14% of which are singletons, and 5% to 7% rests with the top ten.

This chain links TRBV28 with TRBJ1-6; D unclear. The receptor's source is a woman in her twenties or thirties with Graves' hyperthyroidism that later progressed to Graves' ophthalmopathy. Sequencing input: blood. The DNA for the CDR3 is TGTGCCAGCACTCGGGCGGATTCACCCCTCCACTTT. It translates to CASTRADSPLHF.